Listed here are 32 T cell receptor beta chains from one sample, sequenced in a study of cytomegalovirus exposure and HLA in healthy donors. PCR amplification relied on 60 Vbeta primers (plus 13 Jbeta primers). Measured with immunoSEQ multiplex PCR; TCRdb has only the in-frame clones, and not every one. The data hold roughly 100,000 clones, with roughly 80% observed a single time. The specimen was PBMCs. The receptors come from a man in his 60s in good health and CMV-seronegative.

CDR3 DNA: TGTGCCAGCCTCCGGATGGGACTTCTAGCCTACAATGAGCAGTTCTTC. Amino acid sequence: CASLRMGLLAYNEQFF. The rearrangement joins TRBV5-6 to TRBJ2-1; D is perhaps TRBD2 (6 bases). The CDR3 contains 16 residues. CDR1 is SGHDT and CDR2 is YYEEEE in the germline V gene. V lost 7 bases, J lost 2 bases, and 19 bases lay in between.

This clone was seen a single time. The V call is TRBV9, the J call TRBJ2-2; 8 nucleotides agree with TRBD2. Germline trimming cut 4 bases from V and 3 bases from J; bases unmatched to any gene: 8. Germline CDR1 is SGDLS and CDR2 is YYNGEE. The CDR3 length is 16 residues. CDR3: CASSPTTGGYTGELFF. The CDR3 DNA reads TGTGCCAGCAGCCCGACGACGGGGGGGTACACCGGGGAGCTGTTTTTT.

V gene TRBV5-1 combines with J gene TRBJ2-2, with D possibly matching TRBD2 (6 bases). The V end was cut by 2 bases, the J end by 5 bases, with 16 bases between. Germline CDR1 and CDR2: SGHRS and YFSETQ. This CDR3 is 16 amino acids long. DNA of the CDR3: TGCGCCAGCAGCTTTGGTAGCGGCTCGGTAACCGGGGAGCTGTTTTTT. Translation gives CASSFGSGSVTGELFF.

The chain carries TRBV27 and TRBJ1-1; maybe TRBD1 (6 bases). The germline V gene has CDR1 MNHEY and CDR2 SMNVEV (reference sequence). The CDR3 totals 13 residues. V was trimmed by 5 bases and J by 5 bases, leaving 12 bases between them. As DNA, the CDR3 is TGTGCCAGCAGTGAAAGGGGGGGAACTGAAGCTTTCTTT. As protein: CASSERGGTEAFF.

This clone has only a few counts. The chain links TRBV7-3 to TRBJ2-2; 11 nucleotides align to TRBD2. Germline V gives CDR1 SGHTA, CDR2 FQGTGA. The CDR3 is made up of 14 amino acids. With V trimmed by 4 bases and J by 7 bases, 2 bases remained unmatched. The CDR3 DNA follows: TGTGCCAGCAGCTCCGGGACTAGCGGCGGGGAGCTGTTTTTT. The encoded protein is CASSSGTSGGELFF.

This chain connects TRBV14 to TRBJ1-2; D is unresolved. The CDR3 extends over 13 amino acids. Deletions cut 5 bases from V and 8 bases from J, with 15 bases between. Germline assignment: CDR1 SGHDN and CDR2 FVKESK. In DNA form, the CDR3 reads TGTGCCAGCAGCAGGCTTTTAGCCGACGGCTACACCTTC. Translated, it gives CASSRLLADGYTF.

The chain links TRBV10-3 to TRBJ1-2; perhaps TRBD1 as D (5 bases). Germline V gives CDR1 ENHRY, CDR2 SYGVKD. The V gene lost 4 bases and the J gene lost 2 bases, with 17 bases spanning the gap. The CDR3 consists of 16 residues. The CDR3 DNA is TGTGCCATCAGTGTAGTTTCCCCCAGACAGAACTATGGCTACACCTTC. Translated: CAISVVSPRQNYGYTF.

The chain carries TRBV11-2 and TRBJ1-6; the D is unclear. The germline V and J ends were trimmed by 5 bases and 3 bases, with 8 bases remaining between them. Germline V gene data show CDR1 as SGHAT and CDR2 as FQNNGV. CDR3 length equals 14 residues. As DNA, the CDR3 is TGTGCCAGCAGCGACCGGGACTATAATTCACCCCTCCACTTT. Protein sequence: CASSDRDYNSPLHF.

The genes are TRBV4-3 and TRBJ1-2, with a possible D match to TRBD1 (5 bases). The germline V gene encodes CDR1 LGHNA and CDR2 YSLEER. V lost 0 bases and J lost 8, with 19 bases in between. The CDR3 is 16 residues long. CDR3 sequence reads: CASSQDMAGRGIGYTF. The CDR3 DNA follows: TGCGCCAGCAGCCAAGACATGGCAGGGAGGGGTATAGGCTACACCTTC.

The V and J genes are TRBV4-2 and TRBJ2-1; no clear D. V lost 1 base, J lost 9 bases, and 13 bases lay in between. This CDR3 has 14 amino acids. Per germline, CDR1 LGHNA and CDR2 YNFKEQ. Here the CDR3 reads CASSQVDLSSEQFF. In DNA, the CDR3 is TGTGCCAGCAGCCAAGTAGATTTAAGTAGTGAGCAGTTCTTC.

This clone was seen only once. The same CDR3 arises from other DNA sequences in this sample as well. This rearrangement joins TRBV29-1 to TRBJ1-2; unclear D gene. The germline V and J ends were trimmed by 4 bases and 3 bases, with 6 bases remaining between them. The CDR3 consists of 11 residues. Per the germline V gene, CDR1 is SQVTM and CDR2 is ANQGSEA. The CDR3 sequence: CSVGRDYGYTF. Here the CDR3 DNA reads TGCAGCGTTGGTAGAGACTATGGCTACACCTTC.

The chain employs TRBV2 and TRBJ1-5; a possible D gene is TRBD1 (5 bases). V was pared by 2 bases and J by 2 bases, with 10 bases between. The CDR3 has 15 amino acids. Germline CDR1 SNHLY, CDR2 FYNNEI. Written as DNA, the CDR3 is TGTGCCAGCAGTGAAACAGGATTTGGCAATCAGCCCCAGCATTTT. This encodes CASSETGFGNQPQHF.

The J gene is TRBJ2-2, the V gene TRBV18, with 10 bases fitting TRBD1. The CDR3 consists of 14 residues. With 8 bases clipped from V and 5 bases from J, the junction kept 5 bases outside the gene matches. Germline lookup yields CDR1 KGHSH and CDR2 LQKENI. The CDR3 region has the DNA TGTGCCAGCCTAATGGGACAGGGGACCGGGGAGCTGTTTTTT. This encodes CASLMGQGTGELFF.

This clone came up once. The chain combines TRBV5-1 with TRBJ2-5, with TRBD2 identical over 10 bases. The CDR3 spans 16 residues. CDR1 and CDR2 from the germline V gene are SGHRS and YFSETQ. Germline trimming cut 0 bases from V and 1 base from J; bases unmatched to any gene: 3. The CDR3 DNA reads as TGCGCCAGCAGCTTGGGGCTAGCGGGGGCCCAAGAGACCCAGTACTTC. Its translation: CASSLGLAGAQETQYF.

This chain uses TRBV18 with TRBJ2-5; TRBD1 matches 8 bases. CDR3 length: 14 amino acids. In germline, CDR1 is KGHSH, CDR2 LQKENI. V gave up 4 bases and J gave up 5 bases; unmatched junction bases: 6. CDR3 nucleotide sequence: TGTGCCAGCTCACTAGACAGGGGACGGGAGACCCAGTACTTC. Amino acids: CASSLDRGRETQYF. Full variable domain (missing parts from reference TRBV18 and TRBJ2-5): NAGVMQNPRHLVRRRGQEARLRCSPMKGHSHVYWYRQLPEEGLKFMVYLQKENIIDESGMPKERFSAEFPKEGPSILRIQQVVRGDSAAYFCASSLDRGRETQYFGPGTRLLVL.

The gene calls are TRBV12-5 and TRBJ1-2; D possibly corresponds to TRBD1 (6 bases). V was pared by 6 bases and J by 5 bases, with 16 bases between. Per the germline V gene, CDR1 is LGHNT and CDR2 is FRNRAP. The CDR3 is 14 residues long. CDR3 sequence reads: CASGVGQGPYGYTF. The DNA of the CDR3 is TGTGCTAGTGGCGTTGGTCAGGGGCCGTATGGCTACACCTTC.

V usage is TRBV5-1 and J usage is TRBJ1-4; 10 positions match TRBD1. Germline lookup yields CDR1 SGHRS and CDR2 YFSETQ. The CDR3 covers 16 residues. V lost 4 bases and J lost 8; bases outside the gene matches: 11. The CDR3 nucleotides are TGCGCCAGCAGCGCGACAGGGGGCAATTTAGGGGAAAAACTGTTTTTT. This gives the protein CASSATGGNLGEKLFF.

V is TRBV5-1 and J is TRBJ2-5, with a tentative D call TRBD1 (5 bases). The CDR3 extends over 15 amino acids. The ends were cut back, 0 bases at V and 2 bases at J, with 11 bases in the middle. Germline V gene lookup returns CDR1 SGHRS and CDR2 YFSETQ. The CDR3 here is CASSLANGAQETQYF. CDR3 DNA: TGCGCCAGCAGCTTGGCCAATGGGGCACAAGAGACCCAGTACTTC.

This clone was picked up a small number of times. V is TRBV7-9 and J is TRBJ1-6, with TRBD1 matching over 7 bases. This CDR3 region has 15 residues. V lost 5 bases and J lost 9; bases outside the gene matches: 10. From germline, CDR1 is SEHNR and CDR2 FQNEAQ (reference sequence). The CDR3 region has the DNA TGTGCCAGCAGCCTATCCGGGACAGCCGGTTCACCCCTCCACTTT. It specifies CASSLSGTAGSPLHF.

The chain links TRBV12-5 to TRBJ2-7; the D gene is possibly TRBD1 (6 bases). The CDR3 has 13 amino acids. V gave up 7 bases and J gave up 6 bases, with 16 bases separating them. The germline V gene encodes CDR1 LGHNT and CDR2 FRNRAP. The chain's CDR3 is CASESQGWGEQYF. The CDR3 nucleotides read TGTGCTAGTGAATCTCAGGGGTGGGGCGAGCAGTACTTC.

The V gene is TRBV7-2, the J gene TRBJ2-3, with 9 bases aligning to TRBD2. The CDR3 sequence is 17 residues long. Germline CDR1 reads SGHTA; CDR2 reads FQGNSA. The V segment lost 3 bases and the J segment 4 bases; nucleotides outside the gene matches: 11. Written as DNA, the CDR3 is TGTGCCAGCAGCTTGGGTGGCGGGGGGGCCGCGGCAGATACGCAGTATTTT. This translates into CASSLGGGGAAADTQYF.

The chain couples TRBV18 to TRBJ1-6; 10 bases are a match to TRBD1. This CDR3 contains 16 residues. Germline lookup yields CDR1 KGHSH and CDR2 LQKENI. Trimming took 3 bases from V and 9 from J; bases not matched to a gene: 8. CDR3 sequence: CASSPGQGSLTSPLHF. The CDR3 DNA sequence: TGTGCCAGCTCACCGGGACAGGGGAGTCTGACTTCACCCCTCCACTTT.

This sequence joins TRBV28 and TRBJ2-3, with D tentatively TRBD2 (6 bases). CDR1 and CDR2 from the germline V gene are MDHEN and SYDVKM. Trimming pared 1 base from V and 14 bases from J, leaving 31 bases between. The CDR3 extends over 18 amino acids. CDR3: CASSLSLGVLSGVPPPYF. The CDR3 DNA sequence: TGTGCCAGCAGTTTATCCCTCGGGGTCCTCTCGGGGGTTCCGCCCCCGTATTTT. Full variable domain (rest looked up from reference TRBV28 and TRBJ2-3): DVKVTQSSRYLVKRTGEKVFLECVQDMDHENMFWYRQDPGLGLRLIYFSYDVKMKEKGDIPEGYSVSREKKERFSLILESASTNQTSMYLCASSLSLGVLSGVPPPYFGPGTRLTVL.

In its sample, this clone was seen a few times. This chain connects TRBV6-6 to TRBJ1-1; weak D call: TRBD1 (6 bases). Looked up from germline, CDR1 is MNHNY and CDR2 is SVGAGI (reference sequence). The CDR3 is 15 amino acids. Trimming removed 6 bases at V and 0 bases at J, with 14 bases between. CDR3 nucleotide sequence: TGTGCCAGCAGACCGACAGGCTTGATGAACACTGAAGCTTTCTTT. Translation gives CASRPTGLMNTEAFF.

The chain employs TRBV4-1 and TRBJ1-5; D is ambiguous. In germline, CDR1 is MGHRA, CDR2 YSYEKL. The CDR3 spans 15 residues. Deletions cut 0 bases from V and 0 bases from J, with 6 bases between. For the CDR3, the DNA is TGCGCCAGCAGCCAAGATCCCGTTAGCAATCAGCCCCAGCATTTT. It is translated as CASSQDPVSNQPQHF.

This chain connects TRBV7-3 to TRBJ1-1; D unresolved. The CDR3 runs to 13 residues. Germline V gene data show CDR1 as SGHTA and CDR2 as FQGTGA. With 2 bases removed from V and 4 bases from J, the gap between germline ends came to 8 bases. CDR3 coding DNA: TGTGCCAGCAGCTTATACCGGAGCACTGAAGCTTTCTTT. Translated, it gives CASSLYRSTEAFF.

This clone was seen only once. V is TRBV6-5 and J is TRBJ1-5; D is possibly TRBD1 (5 bases). The germline V gene encodes CDR1 MNHEY and CDR2 SVGAGI. CDR3 size: 15 residues. Trimming shortened V by 5 bases and J by 4 bases, and 15 bases separated the two germline ends. The CDR3 DNA reads TGTGCCAGCAGTACGTGGCAGGGTCTTAATCAGCCCCAGCATTTT. This codes for CASSTWQGLNQPQHF.

This clone was counted a few times. The J gene is TRBJ1-6, the V gene TRBV19, with 7 bases fitting TRBD1. The V and J ends lost 10 bases and 4 bases, in that order; junction bases with no gene match: 4. Germline V gene data show CDR1 as LNHDA and CDR2 as SQIVND (reference sequence). The CDR3 is 13 amino acids. CDR3 protein: CATRDSYNSPLHF. The DNA for the CDR3 is TGTGCCACCCGGGACAGTTATAATTCACCCCTCCACTTT.

The chain employs TRBV25-1 and TRBJ1-2, with 7 bases lining up with TRBD1. The V gene end was trimmed by 3 bases and the J gene end by 0 bases; junction bases not matched to a gene: 7. The germline gives CDR1 MGHDK, CDR2 SYGVNS. CDR3 size: 16 residues. CDR3 bases: TGTGCCAGCAGTGACTCGGACAGGTTGGCTAACTATGGCTACACCTTC. It is translated as CASSDSDRLANYGYTF.

This clone showed up just a few times. The V and J genes are TRBV29-1 and TRBJ2-5, with 12 bases matching TRBD1. The CDR3 has 12 amino acids. Germline trimming cut 6 bases from V and 5 bases from J; bases unmatched to any gene: 1. The V gene's germline CDR1 is SQVTM and CDR2 ANQGSEA. The CDR3 nucleotides are TGCAGCGTGGGACAGGGGGCTGAGACCCAGTACTTC. Its translation: CSVGQGAETQYF.

The chain employs TRBV6-5 and TRBJ2-7; D might be TRBD1 (6 bases). The CDR3 sequence is 14 residues long. V was shortened by 3 bases and J by 7 bases, with 16 bases between the two germline ends. Germline V CDR1 and CDR2: MNHEY, SVGAGI. The CDR3 DNA sequence: TGTGCCAGCAGTTATACGGCAGGGGCTAATGAGCAGTACTTC. It yields the protein CASSYTAGANEQYF.

The chain carries TRBV5-1 and TRBJ1-6; D not resolved. This CDR3 contains 13 residues. Between the trimmed V and J ends, which lost 1 base and 9 bases, there was a span of 8 bases. Germline V gives CDR1 SGHRS, CDR2 YFSETQ. The CDR3 DNA follows: TGCGCCAGCAGCTTGAGCCTATCTTCACCCCTCCACTTT. It is translated as CASSLSLSSPLHF.